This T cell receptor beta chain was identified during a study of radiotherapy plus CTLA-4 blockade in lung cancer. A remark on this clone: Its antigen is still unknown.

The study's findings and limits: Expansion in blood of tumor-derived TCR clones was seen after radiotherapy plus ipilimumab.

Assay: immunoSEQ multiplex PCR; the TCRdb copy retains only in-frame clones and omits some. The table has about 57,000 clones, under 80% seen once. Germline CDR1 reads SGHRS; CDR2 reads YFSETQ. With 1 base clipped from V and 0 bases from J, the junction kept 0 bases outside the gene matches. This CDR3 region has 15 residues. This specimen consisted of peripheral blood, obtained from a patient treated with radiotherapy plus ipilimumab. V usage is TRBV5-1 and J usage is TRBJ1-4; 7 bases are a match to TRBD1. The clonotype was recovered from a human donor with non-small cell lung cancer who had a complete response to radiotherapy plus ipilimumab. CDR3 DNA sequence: TGCGCCAGCAGCTTGACAGGGGCAACTAATGAAAAACTGTTTTTT. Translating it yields CASSLTGATNEKLFF.